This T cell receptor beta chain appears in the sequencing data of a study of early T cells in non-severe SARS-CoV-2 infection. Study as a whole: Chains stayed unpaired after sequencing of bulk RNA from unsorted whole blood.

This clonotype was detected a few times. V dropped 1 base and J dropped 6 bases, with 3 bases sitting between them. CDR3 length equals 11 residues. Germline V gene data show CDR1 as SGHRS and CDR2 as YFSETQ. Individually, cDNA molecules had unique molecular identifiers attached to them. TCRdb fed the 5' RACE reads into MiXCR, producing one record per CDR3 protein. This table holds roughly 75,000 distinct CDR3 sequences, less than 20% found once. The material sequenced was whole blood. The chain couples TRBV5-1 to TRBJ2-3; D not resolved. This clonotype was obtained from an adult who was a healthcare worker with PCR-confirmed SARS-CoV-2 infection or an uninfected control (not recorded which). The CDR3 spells CASSLKDTQYF. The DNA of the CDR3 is TGCGCCAGCAGCTTGAAGGATACGCAGTATTTT.